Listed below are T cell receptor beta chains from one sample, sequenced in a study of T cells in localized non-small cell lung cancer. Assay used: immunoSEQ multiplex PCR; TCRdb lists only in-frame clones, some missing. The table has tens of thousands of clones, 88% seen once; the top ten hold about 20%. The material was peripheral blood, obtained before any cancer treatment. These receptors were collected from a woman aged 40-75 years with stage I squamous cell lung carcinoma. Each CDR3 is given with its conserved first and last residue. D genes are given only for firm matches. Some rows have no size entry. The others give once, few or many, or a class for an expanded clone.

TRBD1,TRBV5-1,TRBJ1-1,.,TGCGCCAGCAGCTTGGATCAGGGGGCGCTGAACACTGAAGCTTTCTTT,CASSLDQGALNTEAFF
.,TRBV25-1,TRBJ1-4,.,TGTGCCAGCAAACAGGGAAATGAAAAACTGTTTTTT,CASKQGNEKLFF
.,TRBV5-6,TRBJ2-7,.,TGTGCCAGCAGCCGTGGGCCCTCCTACGAGCAGTACTTC,CASSRGPSYEQYF
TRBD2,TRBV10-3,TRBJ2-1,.,TGTGCCATCAGGAAAACTAGCGGGCAGGGTGAGCAGTTCTTC,CAIRKTSGQGEQFF
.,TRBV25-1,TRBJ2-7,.,TGTGCCAGCAGATCACAGGGAAGAGGCGAGCAGTACTTC,CASRSQGRGEQYF
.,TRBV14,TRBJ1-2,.,TGTGCCAGCAGCCCACAGGGCATCGGGAACTATGGCTACACCTTC,CASSPQGIGNYGYTF
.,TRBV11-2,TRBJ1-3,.,TGTGCCAGCAGCTTGCGGGAACGAAACACCATATATTTT,CASSLRERNTIYF
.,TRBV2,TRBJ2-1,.,TGTGCCAGCGCCCTGACTAGGGGATCCTACAATGAGCAGTTCTTC,CASALTRGSYNEQFF
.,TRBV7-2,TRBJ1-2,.,TGTGCCAGCAGCTTAGCGCAAGACTATGGCTACACCTTC,CASSLAQDYGYTF
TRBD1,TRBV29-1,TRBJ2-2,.,TGCAGCGTTTCGGACAGGGGGGACACCGGGGAGCTGTTTTTT,CSVSDRGDTGELFF
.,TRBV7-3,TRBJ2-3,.,TGTGCCAGCAGCCCTATAGGGGGGGCCGGATCAGATACGCAGTATTTT,CASSPIGGAGSDTQYF
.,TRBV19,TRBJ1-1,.,TGTGCCAGTATTCAGTCGGGGGACACTGAAGCTTTCTTT,CASIQSGDTEAFF
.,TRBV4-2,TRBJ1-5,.,TGTGCCAGCAGCCAAGACCCCTTCGGCGGCAATCAGCCCCAGCATTTT,CASSQDPFGGNQPQHF
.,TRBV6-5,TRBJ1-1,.,TGTGCCAGCAGTCTTGGGACTCAAAACACTGAAGCTTTCTTT,CASSLGTQNTEAFF
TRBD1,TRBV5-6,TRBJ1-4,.,TGTGCCAGCAGCTTGGCCCAGGACAGGGGGCCAGCCGCAAAACTGTTTTTT,CASSLAQDRGPAAKLFF
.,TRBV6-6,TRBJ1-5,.,TGTGCCAGCAGTTACCCCGGACAGCCTTACAATCAGCCCCAGCATTTT,CASSYPGQPYNQPQHF
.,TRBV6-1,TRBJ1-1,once,TGTGCCAGCAGTGAACAGGGACTAGAAGCTTTCTTT,CASSEQGLEAFF
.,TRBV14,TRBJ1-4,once,TGTGCCAGCAGCCACCGGGACGGCAATAATGAAAAACTGTTTTTT,CASSHRDGNNEKLFF
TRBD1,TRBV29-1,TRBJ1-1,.,TGCAGCGTCCTGGGACAGGGGAACACTGAAGCTTTCTTT,CSVLGQGNTEAFF
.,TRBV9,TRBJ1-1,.,TGTGCCAGCAGCCCCGACCTAACAACTATGAACACTGAAGCTTTCTTT,CASSPDLTTMNTEAFF
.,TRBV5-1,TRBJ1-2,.,TGCGCCAGCAGCTCTACAGGGCGGTTGGGCTACACCTTC,CASSSTGRLGYTF
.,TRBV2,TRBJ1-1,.,TGTGCCAGCCCAGGGGCCGTCACTGAAGCTTTCTTT,CASPGAVTEAFF
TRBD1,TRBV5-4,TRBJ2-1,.,TGTGCCAGCAGCTCCGGACAGGGGCCCTACAATGAGCAGTTCTTC,CASSSGQGPYNEQFF
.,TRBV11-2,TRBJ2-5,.,TGTGCCAGCAGCGCCTCTGGACTACAAGAGACCCAGTACTTC,CASSASGLQETQYF
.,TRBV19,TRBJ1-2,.,TGTGCCAGTAGTATAACGGGGTCCACTAACTATGGCTACACCTTC,CASSITGSTNYGYTF
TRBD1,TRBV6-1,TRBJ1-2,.,TGTGCCAGCAGTGCAGGGGGTGGCTATGGCTACACCTTC,CASSAGGGYGYTF
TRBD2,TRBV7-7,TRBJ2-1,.,TGTGCTAGCAGCTTAGCTAGCGGGGGGGCCTCTGAGCAGTTCTTC,CASSLASGGASEQFF
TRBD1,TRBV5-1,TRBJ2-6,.,TGCGCCAGCAGCTTGAGGGGGCGTGTAGCTGGGGCCAACGTCCTGACTTTC,CASSLRGRVAGANVLTF
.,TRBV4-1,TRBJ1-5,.,TGCGCCAGCAGCCAACACAGCAATCAGCCCCAGCATTTT,CASSQHSNQPQHF
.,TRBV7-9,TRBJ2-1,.,TGCCTTTCGGGGTTGTACAATGAGCAGTTCTTC,CLSGLYNEQFF
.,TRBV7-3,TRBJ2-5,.,TGTGCCAGCAGCTCCGCCGGGGGCACTGGGGAGACCCAGTACTTC,CASSSAGGTGETQYF
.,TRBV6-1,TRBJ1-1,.,TGTGCCAGCAGCACCGAACGGAACACTGAAGCTTTCTTT,CASSTERNTEAFF
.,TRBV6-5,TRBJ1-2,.,TGTGCCAGCAGCGACATAAGTAGAGGTGGTGGCTACACCTTC,CASSDISRGGGYTF
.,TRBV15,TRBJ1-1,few,TGTGCCACCAGCTGGTCGGAGAACACTGAAGCTTTCTTT,CATSWSENTEAFF